Listed here are 27 T cell receptor beta chains from one sample, sequenced in a study of radiation and T cells in renal cell carcinoma. The method was immunoSEQ multiplex PCR; TCRdb's version includes in-frame clones alone and lacks a portion of them. The table shows approximately 120,000 clones, with 82% occurring only once. Time point described: baseline pretreatment blood. Stated treatment: 15 Gy SBRT to primary tumor, nephrectomy 4 weeks later. Source: blood, taken from a patient whose treatment included radiotherapy and nephrectomy. These TCRs come from a woman between 55 and 75 years old with renal cell carcinoma.

The chain links TRBV6-1 to TRBJ2-2, with 7 bases lining up with TRBD2. The CDR3 length is 17 residues. Germline CDR1 is MNHNS and CDR2 is SASEGT. V was pared by 0 bases and J by 6 bases, with 10 bases of the junction left unmatched. This chain's CDR3 is CASSEAPLAGRAGELFF. The CDR3 bases are TGTGCCAGCAGTGAAGCCCCCCTGGCAGGGAGGGCCGGGGAGCTGTTTTTT.

This clone was recorded only once. The CDR3, as DNA: TGTGCCACAGAGGGGCAGGGTAACACTGAAGCTTTCTTT. This encodes CATEGQGNTEAFF. The chain carries TRBV19 and TRBJ1-1, with D perhaps TRBD1 (5 bases). The CDR3 spans 13 residues. Deletions cut 10 bases from V and 2 bases from J, with 14 bases between. Looked up from germline, CDR1 is LNHDA and CDR2 is SQIVND (reference sequence).

As to this clone: The same CDR3 is also encoded by other DNA sequences in this sample. The V and J genes are TRBV6-5 and TRBJ2-7; D is unclear. CDR1 and CDR2 (germline): MNHEY, SVGAGI. CDR3 length: 12 residues. V was shortened by 2 bases and J by 4 bases, with 6 bases between the two germline ends. The chain's CDR3 is CASSYPGYEQYF. CDR3 coding DNA: TGTGCCAGCAGTTACCCCGGGTACGAGCAGTACTTC.

The chain is built from TRBV11-2 and TRBJ1-2; TRBD1 is a possible D gene (5 bases). V shed 6 bases and J shed 1 base, with 12 bases lying between them. CDR3 length equals 14 residues. The germline V gene has CDR1 SGHAT and CDR2 FQNNGV. The CDR3 nucleotides are TGTGCCAGCAGACTTGACAGCTTTAACTATGGCTACACCTTC. Protein: CASRLDSFNYGYTF.

Only one count was recorded for this clone. The rearrangement joins TRBV19 to TRBJ1-2; D call uncertain. The CDR3 totals 13 residues. V was pared by 2 bases and J by 4 bases, with 8 bases between. Germline lookup yields CDR1 LNHDA and CDR2 SQIVND (reference sequence). Written as DNA, the CDR3 is TGTGCCAGTAGTATAAGGAGTCGCTATGGCTACACCTTC. Encoded protein: CASSIRSRYGYTF.

The J gene is TRBJ1-5, the V gene TRBV7-9; D uncertain. The CDR3 spans 13 residues. Between the trimmed V and J ends, which lost 2 bases and 4 bases, there was a span of 6 bases. The germline V gene has CDR1 SEHNR and CDR2 FQNEAQ (reference sequence). DNA of the CDR3: TGTGCCAGCAGCTTAAGAGGGAATCAGCCCCAGCATTTT. Translated: CASSLRGNQPQHF. The full variable domain, completed using reference TRBV7-9 and TRBJ1-5, is DTGVSQNPRHKITKRGQNVTFRCDPISEHNRLYWYRQTLGQGPEFLTYFQNEAQLEKSRLLSDRFSAERPKGSFSTLEIQRTEQGDSAMYLCASSLRGNQPQHFGDGTRLSIL.

V and J are TRBV18 and TRBJ2-2; 8 nucleotides match TRBD1. After removal of 0 bases from V and 0 bases from J, the junction contained 3 bases not matched to a gene. The CDR3 is made up of 17 amino acids. Germline loops: CDR1 KGHSH, CDR2 LQKENI. The chain's CDR3 is CASSPPRGQANTGELFF. The CDR3 DNA reads TGTGCCAGCTCACCACCGCGGGGACAGGCGAACACCGGGGAGCTGTTTTTT.

This chain connects TRBV7-3 to TRBJ2-5; D is perhaps TRBD1 (5 bases). Germline assignment: CDR1 SGHTA and CDR2 FQGTGA. The CDR3 is 15 amino acids. V lost 1 base and J 5 bases, leaving 14 bases between the germline ends. DNA for the CDR3: TGTGCCAGCAGCTTAAACACAGGTGCAAGCGAGACCCAGTACTTC. It is translated as CASSLNTGASETQYF.

This clone was seen a few times. The chain joins TRBV7-3 to TRBJ2-5; 9 nucleotides line up with TRBD1. The germline V gene has CDR1 SGHTA and CDR2 FQGTGA. V lost 2 bases to trimming and J lost 5 bases; unmatched junction nucleotides: 9. The CDR3 runs 16 residues. CDR3: CASSLGVAGTGETQYF. The CDR3 nucleotides are TGTGCCAGCAGCTTAGGTGTGGCTGGGACAGGGGAGACCCAGTACTTC.

The count of this clone is one. The chain uses TRBV9 and TRBJ1-1; possibly TRBD1 for D (6 bases). V lost 2 bases, J lost 4 bases, and 12 bases lay in between. The germline V gene encodes CDR1 SGDLS and CDR2 YYNGEE. This CDR3 is built from 14 residues. The CDR3 DNA reads TGTGCCAGCAGCGTCAGGGGTTTTGGCACTGAAGCTTTCTTT. Translating gives CASSVRGFGTEAFF.

This clone was seen once. V is TRBV9 and J is TRBJ2-4; D remains unclear. This CDR3 comprises 13 residues. The germline V gene has CDR1 SGDLS and CDR2 YYNGEE. Trimming removed 0 bases at V and 6 bases at J, with 7 bases between. The CDR3 sequence: CASSVGNINIQYF. Here the CDR3 DNA reads TGTGCCAGCAGCGTAGGAAACATAAACATTCAGTACTTC.

The J gene is TRBJ1-2, the V gene TRBV15, with 8 positions matching TRBD1. The CDR3 consists of 17 residues. Per the germline V gene, CDR1 is LNHNV and CDR2 is YYDKDF (reference sequence). Losses at the gene ends were 3 bases for V and 6 bases for J; bases not matched to a gene: 15. The CDR3 here is CATSRRRGSGGIDGYTF. The DNA of the CDR3 is TGTGCCACCAGCAGGCGGAGGGGCTCAGGGGGCATTGATGGCTACACCTTC.

The chain recombines TRBV18 with TRBJ2-7, with 8 nucleotides matching TRBD1. The length of the CDR3 is 14 residues. The germline CDR1 and CDR2 sequences are KGHSH and LQKENI. Trimming at V came to 6 bases and at J to 4 bases, leaving 8 bases not matched to a gene. The CDR3 here is CASSPRTGIYEQYF. The DNA of the CDR3 is TGTGCCAGCTCGCCAAGGACAGGGATTTACGAGCAGTACTTC.

A note on this clone: The junction shows a germline mismatch at one end, possibly a read error. Other DNA variants within this sample encode the same CDR3. The chain is built from TRBV9 and TRBJ1-2, with a possible D match to TRBD1 (5 bases). Germline loops: CDR1 SGDLS, CDR2 YYNGEE. This CDR3 has 14 amino acids. The CDR3 loop is CASSVADTNYGYTF. CDR3 DNA: TGTGCCAGCAGCGTAGCGGACACTAATTATGGCTACACCTTC.

This chain connects TRBV6-5 to TRBJ2-1, with 7 bases identical to TRBD1. Germline V gene lookup returns CDR1 MNHEY and CDR2 SVGAGI. This CDR3 has 14 residues. The J segment lost 6 bases and the V segment lost 10 bases, leaving 12 bases of the junction unmatched. This chain's CDR3 is CAISRGRGSNEQFF. The CDR3 DNA reads TGTGCCATCTCAAGGGGCAGGGGGAGCAATGAGCAGTTCTTC.

To note about this clone: The junction does not match germline at one end; this may be a read error. The CDR3 sequence: CARSLWGVLAGVTDTQYF. The CDR3 DNA reads as TGCGCCCGCAGCTTGTGGGGGGTACTAGCGGGGGTTACAGATACGCAGTATTTT. The rearrangement joins TRBV5-1 to TRBJ2-3; 11 nucleotides align to TRBD2. This CDR3 has 18 residues. CDR1 is SGHRS and CDR2 is YFSETQ in the germline V gene.

V gene TRBV9 combines with J gene TRBJ1-2; D uncertain. Germline CDR1 reads SGDLS; CDR2 reads YYNGEE. CDR3 length: 15 amino acids. Trimming cost V 0 bases and J 2 bases, with 11 bases left between them. The CDR3 loop reads CASSVGALMNYGYTF. In nucleotides, the CDR3 is TGTGCCAGCAGCGTAGGGGCCTTGATGAACTATGGCTACACCTTC. The full variable domain, its missing parts supplied by reference TRBV9 and TRBJ1-2, is DSGVTQTPKHLITATGQRVTLRCSPRSGDLSVYWYQQSLDQGLQFLIQYYNGEERAKGNILERFSAQQFPDLHSELNLSSLELGDSALYFCASSVGALMNYGYTFGSGTRLTVV.

The chain recombines TRBV14 with TRBJ2-7; tentative D call: TRBD1 (5 bases). This CDR3 is built from 14 residues. Trimming stripped 3 bases from V and 3 bases from J, with 12 bases between. Germline lookup yields CDR1 SGHDN and CDR2 FVKESK. The CDR3 is CASSHGTGYYEQYF. The CDR3 DNA sequence: TGTGCCAGCAGCCATGGTACAGGATACTACGAGCAGTACTTC.

The chain recombines TRBV13 with TRBJ1-1; the D is unclear. This CDR3 is built from 14 residues. Germline V lookup: CDR1 PRHDT, CDR2 FYEKMQ (reference sequence). The V end was cut by 4 bases, the J end by 7 bases, with 16 bases between. This chain's CDR3 is CASSSNTWRDEAFF. Here the CDR3 DNA reads TGTGCCAGCAGCTCAAATACATGGAGGGATGAAGCTTTCTTT. Full variable domain (rest looked up from reference TRBV13 and TRBJ1-1): AAGVIQSPRHLIKEKRETATLKCYPIPRHDTVYWYQQGPGQDPQFLISFYEKMQSDKGSIPDRFSAQQFSDYHSELNMSSLELGDSALYFCASSSNTWRDEAFFGQGTRLTVV.

V and J are TRBV7-3 and TRBJ2-1; D gene ambiguous. This CDR3 spans 13 amino acids. Per the germline V gene, CDR1 is SGHTA and CDR2 is FQGTGA. Between the trimmed V and J ends, which lost 2 bases and 9 bases, there was a span of 11 bases. In DNA, the CDR3 is TGTGCCAGCAGCTTACCCCCGACGGGTGAGCAGTTCTTC. Residues: CASSLPPTGEQFF.

The chain employs TRBV7-9 and TRBJ1-5; 9 bases line up with TRBD1. The V segment lost 4 bases and the J segment 7 bases; nucleotides outside the gene matches: 5. The length of the CDR3 is 14 residues. The germline V gene has CDR1 SEHNR and CDR2 FQNEAQ (reference sequence). CDR3 residues: CASSSGTGSQPQHF. The DNA of the CDR3 is TGTGCCAGCAGCTCCGGGACAGGGAGCCAGCCCCAGCATTTT.

The genes are TRBV5-1 and TRBJ1-1, with D hard to call. Trimming shortened V by 2 bases and J by 2 bases, and 7 bases separated the two germline ends. Germline loops: CDR1 SGHRS, CDR2 YFSETQ. The CDR3 totals 13 residues. CDR3: CASSFNLNTEAFF. The CDR3 DNA is TGCGCCAGCAGCTTCAACTTAAACACTGAAGCTTTCTTT.

V usage is TRBV18 and J usage is TRBJ2-7; 8 bases line up with TRBD1. The CDR3 runs 16 residues. Germline V CDR1 and CDR2: KGHSH, LQKENI. J was trimmed by 7 bases and V by 4 bases; bases with no gene match: 15. CDR3 in amino acids: CASSRRGGQELLEQYF. The CDR3 DNA is TGTGCCAGCTCACGCAGAGGGGGACAGGAACTCTTAGAGCAGTACTTC.

V usage is TRBV4-3 and J usage is TRBJ2-3, with 16 bases aligning to TRBD2. The germline V gene encodes CDR1 LGHNA and CDR2 YSLEER. With 0 bases clipped from V and 3 bases from J, the junction kept 9 bases outside the gene matches. The CDR3 length is 20 residues. As DNA, the CDR3 is TGCGCCAGCAGCCAAGATGGGGGACTAGCGGGAGGGCCGGAGACAGATACGCAGTATTTT. Residues: CASSQDGGLAGGPETDTQYF.

The chain has TRBV7-2 and TRBJ2-5; 10 nucleotides agree with TRBD2. The germline V gene has CDR1 SGHTA and CDR2 FQGNSA. Germline trimming cut 5 bases from V and 5 bases from J; bases unmatched to any gene: 5. The CDR3 consists of 14 residues. The CDR3 coding sequence is TGTGCCAGCAGCCTCACTAGCGGGGCGGAGACCCAGTACTTC. This translates into CASSLTSGAETQYF.

The chain combines TRBV28 with TRBJ1-1; D is uncertain. Trimming shortened V by 6 bases and J by 4 bases, and 12 bases separated the two germline ends. This CDR3 region has 13 residues. Germline CDR1 and CDR2: MDHEN and SYDVKM. The CDR3 region is CASSPPRFTEAFF. DNA of the CDR3: TGTGCCAGCAGCCCCCCCCGGTTCACTGAAGCTTTCTTT.

This chain uses TRBV7-8 with TRBJ2-7, with unresolved D. The CDR3 totals 11 residues. Germline V CDR1 and CDR2: SGHVS, FQNEAQ. Deletions cut 1 base from V and 4 bases from J, with 2 bases between. The CDR3 sequence: CASSLEYEQYF. CDR3 bases: TGTGCCAGCAGCTTAGAATACGAGCAGTACTTC.